What follows are 4 T cell receptor beta chains derived from one specimen sequenced in a study of blood T cell repertoires in COVID-19. The data were produced by immunoSEQ multiplex PCR, yet TCRdb's version contains in-frame clones alone and is incomplete. The sample contains 100,000 to 150,000 clones, around 88% of which appear only once. The specimen was peripheral blood. The receptors come from a human donor in a cohort sampled during active COVID-19.

The J gene is TRBJ2-7, the V gene TRBV7-2; TRBD2 aligns across 16 bases. The CDR3 spans 16 residues. CDR1 is SGHTA and CDR2 is FQGNSA in the germline V gene. The J segment lost 6 bases and the V segment lost 4 bases, leaving 6 bases of the junction unmatched. In nucleotides, the CDR3 is TGTGCCAGCAGCTCTCCGGGACTAGCGGGAGGGCGCGAGCAGTACTTC. Its translation is CASSSPGLAGGREQYF.

This clone was counted once. This sequence joins TRBV5-1 and TRBJ2-7, with a possible D match to TRBD2 (5 bases). There are 12 residues in the CDR3. The germline gives CDR1 SGHRS, CDR2 YFSETQ. DNA for the CDR3: TGCGCTTACAGCGGAGGTGGCTACGAGCAGTACTTC. Its protein product is CAYSGGGYEQYF.

This chain joins TRBV6-5 and TRBJ1-1, with D unresolved. V lost 6 bases to trimming and J lost 10 bases, with 18 bases between them. There are 13 residues in the CDR3. In germline, CDR1 is MNHEY, CDR2 SVGAGI. The CDR3 loop reads CASRAMGRDVAFF. Here the CDR3 DNA reads TGTGCCAGCAGGGCGATGGGGAGGGATGTAGCTTTCTTT.

The J gene is TRBJ1-5, the V gene TRBV28, with D maybe TRBD1 (5 bases). The CDR3 has 15 residues. The V gene lost 6 bases and the J gene lost 5 bases, with 17 bases spanning the gap. Germline-derived CDR1 and CDR2 are MDHEN and SYDVKM. The chain's CDR3 is CASSPPGTGDQPQHF. CDR3 bases: TGTGCCAGCAGCCCCCCGGGGACGGGGGATCAGCCCCAGCATTTT.